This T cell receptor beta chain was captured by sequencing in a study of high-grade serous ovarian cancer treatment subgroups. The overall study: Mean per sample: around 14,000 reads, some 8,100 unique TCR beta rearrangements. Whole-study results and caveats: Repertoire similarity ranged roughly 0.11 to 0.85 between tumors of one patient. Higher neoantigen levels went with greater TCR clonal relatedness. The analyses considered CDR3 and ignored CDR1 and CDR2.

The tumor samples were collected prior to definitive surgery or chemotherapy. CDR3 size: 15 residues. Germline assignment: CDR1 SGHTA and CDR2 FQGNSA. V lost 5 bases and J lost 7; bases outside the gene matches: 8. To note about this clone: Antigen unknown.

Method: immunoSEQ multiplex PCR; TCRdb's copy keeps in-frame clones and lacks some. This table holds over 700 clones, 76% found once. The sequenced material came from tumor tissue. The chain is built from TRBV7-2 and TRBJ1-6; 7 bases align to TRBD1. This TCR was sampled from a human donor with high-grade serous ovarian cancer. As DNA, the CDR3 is TGTGCCAGCAGCGGCGGGGGGGGACAGAATTCACCCCTCCACTTT. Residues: CASSGGGGQNSPLHF.